Many counts were recorded for the clone carrying this T cell receptor (beta chain). This specimen comes from a study of blood T cell repertoires in COVID-19. Clones were read by immunoSEQ multiplex PCR, and TCRdb kept only the in-frame ones, dropping some. The sample yields more than 140,000 clones, roughly 84% seen once. Per the germline V gene, CDR1 is SGDLS and CDR2 is YYNGEE. V was shortened by 2 bases and J by 0 bases, with 15 bases between the two germline ends. The CDR3 has 17 residues. Sample: peripheral blood. The clonotype comes from a woman aged 45-59 years in a cohort sampled during active or convalescent COVID-19. The chain recombines TRBV9 with TRBJ1-5; D might be TRBD1 (5 bases). The CDR3 DNA reads TGTGCCAGCAGCGTTCCAAGAAGGACATATAGCAATCAGCCCCAGCATTTT. Protein: CASSVPRRTYSNQPQHF.